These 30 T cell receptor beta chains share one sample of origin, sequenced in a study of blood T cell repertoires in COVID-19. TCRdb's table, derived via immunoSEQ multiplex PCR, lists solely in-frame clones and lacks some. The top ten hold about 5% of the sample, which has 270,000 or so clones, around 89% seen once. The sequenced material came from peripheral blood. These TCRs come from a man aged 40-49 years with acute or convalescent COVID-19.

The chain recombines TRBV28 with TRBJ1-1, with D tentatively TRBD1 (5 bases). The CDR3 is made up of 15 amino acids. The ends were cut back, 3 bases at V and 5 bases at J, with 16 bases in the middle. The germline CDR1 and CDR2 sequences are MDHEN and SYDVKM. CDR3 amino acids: CASSLTDYGRTEAFF. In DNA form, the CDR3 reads TGTGCCAGCAGTTTGACAGACTACGGGAGAACTGAAGCTTTCTTT.

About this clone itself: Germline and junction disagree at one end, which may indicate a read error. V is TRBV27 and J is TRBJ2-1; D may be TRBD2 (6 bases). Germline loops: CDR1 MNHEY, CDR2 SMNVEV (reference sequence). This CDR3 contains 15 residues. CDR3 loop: CASVLGSGHYYEQFF. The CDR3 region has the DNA TGTGCCAGCGTCCTTGGGAGCGGGCACTACTATGAGCAGTTCTTC.

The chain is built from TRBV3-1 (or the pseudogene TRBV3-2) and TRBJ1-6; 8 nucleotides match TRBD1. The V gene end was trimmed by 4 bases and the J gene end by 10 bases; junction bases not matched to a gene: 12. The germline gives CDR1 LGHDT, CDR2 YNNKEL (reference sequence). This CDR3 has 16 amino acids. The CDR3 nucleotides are TGTGCCAGCAGCCCCGGGGACAGGTCCCTGGGATCACCCCTCCACTTT. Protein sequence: CASSPGDRSLGSPLHF.

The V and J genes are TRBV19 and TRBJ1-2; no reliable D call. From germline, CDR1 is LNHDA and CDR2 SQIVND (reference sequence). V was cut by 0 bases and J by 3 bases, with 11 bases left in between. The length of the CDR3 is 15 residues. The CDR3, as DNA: TGTGCCAGTAGTATAGAGAGGTGGAACTACTATGGCTACACCTTC. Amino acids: CASSIERWNYYGYTF.

The CDR3 DNA sequence: TGTGCCACCAGCAGAGGAGGAGGTGGCTACACCTTC. Encoded protein: CATSRGGGGYTF. The genes are TRBV15 and TRBJ1-2; D call uncertain. The CDR3 length is 12 residues. V was shortened by 1 base and J by 7 bases, with 7 bases between the two germline ends. Germline CDR1 LNHNV, CDR2 YYDKDF (reference sequence).

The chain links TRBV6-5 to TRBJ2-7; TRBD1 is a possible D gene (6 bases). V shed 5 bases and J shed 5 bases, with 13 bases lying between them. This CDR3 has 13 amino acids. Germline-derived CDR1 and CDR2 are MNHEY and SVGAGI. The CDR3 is CASSRDISHEQYF. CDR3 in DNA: TGTGCCAGCAGTCGGGACATCAGCCACGAGCAGTACTTC.

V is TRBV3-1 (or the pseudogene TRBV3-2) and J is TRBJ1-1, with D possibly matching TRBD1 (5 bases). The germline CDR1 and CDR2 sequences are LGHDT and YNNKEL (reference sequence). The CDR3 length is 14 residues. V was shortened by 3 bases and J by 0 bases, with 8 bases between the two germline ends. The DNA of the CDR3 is TGTGCCAGCAGCCACAGGGATTTGAACACTGAAGCTTTCTTT. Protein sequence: CASSHRDLNTEAFF.

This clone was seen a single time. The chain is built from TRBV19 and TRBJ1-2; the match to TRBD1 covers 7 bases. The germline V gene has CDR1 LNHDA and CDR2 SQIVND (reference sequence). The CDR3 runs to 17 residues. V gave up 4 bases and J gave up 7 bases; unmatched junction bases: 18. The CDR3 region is CASSRWDSDPYGLGYTF. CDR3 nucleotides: TGTGCCAGTAGTAGATGGGACAGCGACCCTTACGGTCTTGGCTACACCTTC.

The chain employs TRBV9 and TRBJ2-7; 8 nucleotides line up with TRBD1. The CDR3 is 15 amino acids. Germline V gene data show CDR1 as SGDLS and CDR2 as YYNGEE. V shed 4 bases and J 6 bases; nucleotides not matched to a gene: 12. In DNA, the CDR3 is TGTGCCAGCAGCCTATCCGGGACAGGCCTTGGCGAGCAGTACTTC. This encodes CASSLSGTGLGEQYF.

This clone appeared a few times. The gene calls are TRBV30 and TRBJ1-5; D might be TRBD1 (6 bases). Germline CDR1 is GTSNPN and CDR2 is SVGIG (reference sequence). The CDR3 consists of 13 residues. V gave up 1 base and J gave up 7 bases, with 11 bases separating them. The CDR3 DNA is TGTGCCTGGAGTGGGGCAGGGGACCAGCCCCAGCATTTT. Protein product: CAWSGAGDQPQHF.

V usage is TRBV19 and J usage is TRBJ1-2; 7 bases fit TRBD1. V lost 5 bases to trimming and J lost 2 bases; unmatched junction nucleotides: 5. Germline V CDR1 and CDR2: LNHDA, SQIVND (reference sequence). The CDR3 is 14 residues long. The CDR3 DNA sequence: TGTGCCAGTAGTTCCCTGACAGGGAACTATGGCTACACCTTC. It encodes CASSSLTGNYGYTF.

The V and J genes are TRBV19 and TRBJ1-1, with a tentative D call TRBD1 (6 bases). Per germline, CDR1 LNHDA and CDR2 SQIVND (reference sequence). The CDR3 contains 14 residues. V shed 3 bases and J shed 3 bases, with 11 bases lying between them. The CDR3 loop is CASSIVPGDTEAFF. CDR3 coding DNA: TGTGCCAGTAGTATCGTCCCAGGGGACACTGAAGCTTTCTTT.

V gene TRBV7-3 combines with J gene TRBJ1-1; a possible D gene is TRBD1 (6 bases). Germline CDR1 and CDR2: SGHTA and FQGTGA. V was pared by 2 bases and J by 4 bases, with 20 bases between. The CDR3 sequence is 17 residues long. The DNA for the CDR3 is TGTGCCAGCAGCTTAGTTGCAGGGCCAGGGGCAGGCACTGAAGCTTTCTTT. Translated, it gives CASSLVAGPGAGTEAFF.

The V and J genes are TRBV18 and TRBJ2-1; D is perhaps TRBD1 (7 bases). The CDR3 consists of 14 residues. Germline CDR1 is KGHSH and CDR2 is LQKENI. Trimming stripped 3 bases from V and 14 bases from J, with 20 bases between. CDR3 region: CASSPAVGAGGKFF. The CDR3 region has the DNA TGTGCCAGCTCACCGGCCGTTGGGGCAGGGGGGAAGTTCTTC.

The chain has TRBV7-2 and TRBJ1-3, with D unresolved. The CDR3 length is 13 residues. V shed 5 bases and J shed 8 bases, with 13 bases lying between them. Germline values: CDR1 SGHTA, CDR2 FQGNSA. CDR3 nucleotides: TGTGCCAGCAGCCTTAGCCTGGATCACACCATATATTTT. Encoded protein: CASSLSLDHTIYF.

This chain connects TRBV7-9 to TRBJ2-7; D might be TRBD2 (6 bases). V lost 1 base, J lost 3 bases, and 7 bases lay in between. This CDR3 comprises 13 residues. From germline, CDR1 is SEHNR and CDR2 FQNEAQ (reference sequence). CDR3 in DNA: TGTGCCAGCAGCTTAGGGACTATCTACGAGCAGTACTTC. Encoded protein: CASSLGTIYEQYF.

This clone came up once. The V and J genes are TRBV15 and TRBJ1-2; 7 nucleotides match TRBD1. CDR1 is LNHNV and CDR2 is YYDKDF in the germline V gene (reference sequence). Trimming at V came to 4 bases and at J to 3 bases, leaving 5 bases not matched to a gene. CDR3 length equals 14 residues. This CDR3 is CATSILTGDYGYTF. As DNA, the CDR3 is TGTGCCACCAGCATTTTAACAGGGGACTATGGCTACACCTTC. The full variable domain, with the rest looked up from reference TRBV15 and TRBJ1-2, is DAMVIQNPRYQVTQFGKPVTLSCSQTLNHNVMYWYQQKSSQAPKLLFHYYDKDFNNEADTPDNFQSRRPNTSFCFLDIRSPGLGDTAMYLCATSILTGDYGYTFGSGTRLTVV.

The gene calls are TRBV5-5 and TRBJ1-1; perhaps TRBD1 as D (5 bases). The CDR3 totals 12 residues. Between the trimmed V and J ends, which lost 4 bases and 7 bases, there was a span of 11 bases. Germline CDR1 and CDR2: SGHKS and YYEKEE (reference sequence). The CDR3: CASSRGTLEAFF. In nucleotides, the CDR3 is TGTGCCAGCAGCAGGGGAACCCTTGAAGCTTTCTTT.

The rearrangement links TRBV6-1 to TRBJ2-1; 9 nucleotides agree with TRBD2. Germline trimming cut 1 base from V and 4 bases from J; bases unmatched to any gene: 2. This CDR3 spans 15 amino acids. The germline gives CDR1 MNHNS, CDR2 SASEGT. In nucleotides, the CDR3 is TGTGCCAGCAGTGAAGGCGGGGGGGTTTACAATGAGCAGTTCTTC. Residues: CASSEGGGVYNEQFF.

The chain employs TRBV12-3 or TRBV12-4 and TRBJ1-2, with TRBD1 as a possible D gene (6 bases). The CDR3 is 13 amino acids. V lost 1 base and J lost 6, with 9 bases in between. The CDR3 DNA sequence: TGTGCCAGCAGTTTAGGCCCAGGGGATGGCTACACCTTC. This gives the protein CASSLGPGDGYTF.

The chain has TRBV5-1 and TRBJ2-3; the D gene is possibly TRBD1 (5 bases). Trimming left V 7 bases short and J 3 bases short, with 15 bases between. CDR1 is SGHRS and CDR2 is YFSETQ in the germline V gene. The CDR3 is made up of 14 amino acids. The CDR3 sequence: CASWNRGPTDTQYF. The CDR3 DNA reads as TGCGCCAGCTGGAATAGGGGTCCGACAGATACGCAGTATTTT.

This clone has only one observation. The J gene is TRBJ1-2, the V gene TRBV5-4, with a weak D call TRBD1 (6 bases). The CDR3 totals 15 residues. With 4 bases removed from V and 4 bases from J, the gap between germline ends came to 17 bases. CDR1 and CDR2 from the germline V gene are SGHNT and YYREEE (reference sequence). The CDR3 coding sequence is TGTGCCAGCAGCCTCCGTGCAGGGGAAGGCTATGGCTACACCTTC. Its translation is CASSLRAGEGYGYTF. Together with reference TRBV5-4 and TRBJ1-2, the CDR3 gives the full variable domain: ETGVTQSPTHLIKTRGQQVTLRCSSQSGHNTVSWYQQALGQGPQFIFQYYREEENGRGNFPPRFSGLQFPNYSSELNVNALELDDSALYLCASSLRAGEGYGYTFGSGTRLTVV.

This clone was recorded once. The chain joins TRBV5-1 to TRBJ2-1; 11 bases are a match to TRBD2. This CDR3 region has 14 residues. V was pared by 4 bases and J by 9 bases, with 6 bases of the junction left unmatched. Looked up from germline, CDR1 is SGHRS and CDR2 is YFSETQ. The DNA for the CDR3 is TGCGCCAGCAGCCCGGGGACTAGCGGAGGTGAGCAGTTCTTC. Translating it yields CASSPGTSGGEQFF.

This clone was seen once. Written as DNA, the CDR3 is TGTGCCAGCAGTGGCCCCAGGCTAGCGGGGTCCAATGAGCAGTTCTTC. Translating it yields CASSGPRLAGSNEQFF. This rearrangement joins TRBV27 to TRBJ2-1; TRBD2 matches 9 bases. CDR1 is MNHEY, CDR2 SMNVEV, per germline (reference sequence). V shed 5 bases, J shed 6 bases, and the junction held 11 bases outside the gene matches. The CDR3 is made up of 16 amino acids.

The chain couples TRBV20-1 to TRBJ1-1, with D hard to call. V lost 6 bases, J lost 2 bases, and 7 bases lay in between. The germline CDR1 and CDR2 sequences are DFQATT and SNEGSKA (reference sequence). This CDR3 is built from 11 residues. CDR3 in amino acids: CSAYSNTEAFF. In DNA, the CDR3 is TGCAGTGCCTACTCAAACACTGAAGCTTTCTTT.

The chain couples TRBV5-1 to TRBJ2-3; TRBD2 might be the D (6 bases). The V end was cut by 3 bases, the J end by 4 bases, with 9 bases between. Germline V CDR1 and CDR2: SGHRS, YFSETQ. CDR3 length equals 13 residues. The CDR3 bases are TGCGCCAGCAGCTCCGCGGGATCAGATACGCAGTATTTT. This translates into CASSSAGSDTQYF.

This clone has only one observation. The CDR3 nucleotides are TGTGCCTGGAGTCCGTCGGACAGCATCCTAGCAGCGTTCAACTATGGCTACACCTTC. This translates into CAWSPSDSILAAFNYGYTF. The rearrangement links TRBV30 to TRBJ1-2; D is possibly TRBD1 (6 bases). CDR3 length equals 19 residues. Germline lookup yields CDR1 GTSNPN and CDR2 SVGIG (reference sequence). The V and J ends lost 2 bases and 2 bases respectively, with 27 bases between them.

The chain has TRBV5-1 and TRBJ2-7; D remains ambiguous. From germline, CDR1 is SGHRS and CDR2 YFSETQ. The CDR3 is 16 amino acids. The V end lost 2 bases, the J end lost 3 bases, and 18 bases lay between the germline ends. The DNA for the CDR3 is TGCGCCAGCAGCTTATCCCCTTCTCCCAGTCTCTACGAGCAGTACTTC. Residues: CASSLSPSPSLYEQYF.

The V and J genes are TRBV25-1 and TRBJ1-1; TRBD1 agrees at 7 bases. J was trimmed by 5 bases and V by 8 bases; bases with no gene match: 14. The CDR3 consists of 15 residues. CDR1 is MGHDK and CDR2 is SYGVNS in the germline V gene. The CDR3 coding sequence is TGTGCCAGCCTGGGCCCTGTACAGGGGCTGACTGAAGCTTTCTTT. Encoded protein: CASLGPVQGLTEAFF.

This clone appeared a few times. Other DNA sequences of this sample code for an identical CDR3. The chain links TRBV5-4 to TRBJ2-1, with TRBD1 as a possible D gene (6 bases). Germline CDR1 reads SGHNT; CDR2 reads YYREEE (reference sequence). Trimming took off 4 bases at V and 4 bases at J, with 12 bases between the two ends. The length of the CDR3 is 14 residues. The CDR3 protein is CASSPDSSYNEQFF. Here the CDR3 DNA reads TGTGCCAGCAGCCCGGACAGCTCATACAATGAGCAGTTCTTC.